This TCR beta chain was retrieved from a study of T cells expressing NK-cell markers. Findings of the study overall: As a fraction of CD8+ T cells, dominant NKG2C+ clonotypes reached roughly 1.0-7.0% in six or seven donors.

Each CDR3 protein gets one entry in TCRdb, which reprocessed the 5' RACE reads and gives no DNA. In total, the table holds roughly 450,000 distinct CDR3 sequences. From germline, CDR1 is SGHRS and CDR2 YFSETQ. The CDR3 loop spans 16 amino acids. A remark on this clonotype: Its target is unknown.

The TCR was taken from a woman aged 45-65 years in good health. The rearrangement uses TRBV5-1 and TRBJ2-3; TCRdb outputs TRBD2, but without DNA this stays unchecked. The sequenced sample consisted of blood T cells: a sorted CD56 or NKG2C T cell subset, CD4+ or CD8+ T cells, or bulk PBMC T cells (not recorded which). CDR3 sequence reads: CASSLTGTNAADTQYF.